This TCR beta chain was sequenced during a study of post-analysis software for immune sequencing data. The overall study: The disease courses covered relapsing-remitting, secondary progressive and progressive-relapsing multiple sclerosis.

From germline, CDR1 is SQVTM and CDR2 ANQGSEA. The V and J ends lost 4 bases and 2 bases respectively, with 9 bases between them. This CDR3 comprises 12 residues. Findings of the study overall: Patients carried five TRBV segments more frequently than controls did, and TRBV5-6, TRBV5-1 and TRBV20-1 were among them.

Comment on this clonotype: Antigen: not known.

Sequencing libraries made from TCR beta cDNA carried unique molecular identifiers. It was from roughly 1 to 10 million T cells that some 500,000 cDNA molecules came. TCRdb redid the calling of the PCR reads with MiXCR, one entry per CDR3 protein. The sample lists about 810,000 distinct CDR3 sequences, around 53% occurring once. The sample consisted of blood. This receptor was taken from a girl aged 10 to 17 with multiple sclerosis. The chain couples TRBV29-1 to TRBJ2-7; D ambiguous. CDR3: CSVADGPYEQYF. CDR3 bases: TGCAGCGTTGCCGACGGGCCCTACGAGCAGTACTTC.